These 8 T cell receptor beta chains originate from one sample sequenced in a study of glioma-infiltrating T cells. Using RNA template, CDR3s of TCR alpha and beta were amplified with iRepertoire arm-PCR. Via MiXCR, TCRdb re-called the multiplex PCR reads, giving one row per CDR3 protein. The table lists around 130,000 distinct CDR3 sequences, approximately 24% of them singletons, with 27% in the top ten. The specimen sequenced was glioma tissue, nonneoplastic brain tissue, or PBMCs (not recorded which). All receptors come from a human donor with low-grade glioma or glioblastoma, undergoing nonglioma brain surgery, or in good health (not recorded which).

The V call is TRBV18, the J call TRBJ2-5, with a weak D call TRBD2 (6 bases). V shed 7 bases and J shed 1 base, with 10 bases lying between them. The length of the CDR3 is 13 residues. Germline V gene lookup returns CDR1 KGHSH and CDR2 LQKENI. CDR3 region: CASFGGAQETQYF. CDR3 DNA: TGTGCCAGCTTTGGAGGGGCCCAAGAGACCCAGTACTTC.

The chain has TRBV12-3 or TRBV12-4 and TRBJ2-7; tentatively, D is TRBD1 or TRBD2 (5 bases each). Trimming shortened V by 3 bases and J by 5 bases, and 17 bases separated the two germline ends. CDR3 length equals 15 residues. The CDR3 sequence: CASSFSGAGVHEQYV. The CDR3 coding sequence is TGTGCCAGCAGTTTTTCCGGGGCAGGTGTCCACGAGCAGTACGTC.

This clonotype turned up a few times. The chain carries TRBV20-1 and TRBJ1-1, with 7 bases fitting TRBD1. This CDR3 comprises 14 residues. Germline V gene lookup returns CDR1 DFQATT and CDR2 SNEGSKA (reference sequence). The J segment lost 5 bases and the V segment lost 1 base, leaving 7 bases of the junction unmatched. CDR3 protein: CSARGDRGWTEAFF. The DNA of the CDR3 is TGCAGTGCTAGAGGGGACAGAGGATGGACTGAAGCTTTCTTT.

As for this clonotype: This may arise from a read error, as a much more abundant clone is one base away. The CDR3 spells CSSRMTDSGNTIYF. Written as DNA, the CDR3 is TGTTCCAGCAGGATGACAGACTCTGGAAACACCATATATTTT. This chain connects TRBV6-1 to TRBJ1-3; tentatively, D is TRBD1 (5 bases). CDR1 is MNHNS and CDR2 is SASEGT in the germline V gene. This CDR3 region has 14 residues.

This clonotype was seen many times. The V call is TRBV20-1, the J call TRBJ2-3, with 16 bases lining up with TRBD2. Germline lookup yields CDR1 DFQATT and CDR2 SNEGSKA (reference sequence). V was clipped by 2 bases and J by 0 bases; unmatched bases: 8. The CDR3 consists of 19 residues. CDR3 residues: CSARLGLAGGLSSTDTQYF. The CDR3 DNA reads TGCAGTGCTAGATTGGGACTAGCGGGGGGGCTTTCAAGCACAGATACGCAGTATTTT.

This clonotype came up many times. V is TRBV6-5 and J is TRBJ1-4; D perhaps matches TRBD1 (5 bases). The germline V gene encodes CDR1 MNHEY and CDR2 SVGAGI. Trimming left V 0 bases short and J 3 bases short, with 11 bases between. The CDR3 is 16 residues long. The CDR3 protein is CASSYSNGAANEKLFF. CDR3 DNA: TGTGCCAGCAGTTACTCGAACGGGGCCGCTAATGAAAAACTGTTTTTT.

In its sample, this clonotype was seen a few times. In DNA, the CDR3 is TGTGCCAGCAGCTTATGGGGTGGAGAGACCCAGTACTTC. Its protein product is CASSLWGGETQYF. The J gene is TRBJ2-5, the V gene TRBV7-4; D gene ambiguous. V was pared by 2 bases and J by 4 bases, with 8 bases between. Germline CDR1 is SGHVT and CDR2 is SQSDAQ. There are 13 residues in the CDR3.

This clonotype was seen more than once but under ten times. V gene TRBV7-9 combines with J gene TRBJ2-5; 8 nucleotides match TRBD2. The CDR3 length is 16 residues. Trimming at V came to 5 bases and at J to 2 bases, leaving 10 bases not matched to a gene. CDR1 SEHNR and CDR2 FQNEAQ come from the germline V gene (reference sequence). This CDR3 reads CASSLPPSGGQETQYF. The CDR3 DNA reads TGTGCCAGCAGCCTCCCCCCCAGCGGGGGTCAAGAGACCCAGTACTTC.